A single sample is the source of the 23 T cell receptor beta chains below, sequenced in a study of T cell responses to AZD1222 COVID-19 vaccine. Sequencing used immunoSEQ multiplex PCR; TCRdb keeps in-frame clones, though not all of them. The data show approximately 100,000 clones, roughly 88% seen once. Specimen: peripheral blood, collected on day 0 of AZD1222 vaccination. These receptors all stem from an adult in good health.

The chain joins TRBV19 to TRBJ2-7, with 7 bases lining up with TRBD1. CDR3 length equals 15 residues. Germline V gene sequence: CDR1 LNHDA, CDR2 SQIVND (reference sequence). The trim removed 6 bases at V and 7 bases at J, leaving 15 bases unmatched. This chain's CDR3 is CASSPERGHSREQYF. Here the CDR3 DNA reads TGTGCCAGTAGCCCGGAGAGGGGGCATTCTAGAGAGCAGTACTTC.

CDR3 region: CASRRTGSEQYV. The CDR3 DNA reads TGTGCCAGCAGAAGGACAGGGTCCGAGCAGTACGTC. J is TRBJ2-7 and V is TRBV6-5; 8 positions agree with TRBD1. V lost 6 bases to trimming and J lost 6 bases; unmatched junction nucleotides: 4. This CDR3 contains 12 residues. From germline, CDR1 is MNHEY and CDR2 SVGAGI.

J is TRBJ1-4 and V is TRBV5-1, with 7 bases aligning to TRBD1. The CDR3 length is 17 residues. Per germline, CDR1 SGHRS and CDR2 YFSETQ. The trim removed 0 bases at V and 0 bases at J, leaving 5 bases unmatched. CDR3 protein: CASSLAAGGATNEKLFF. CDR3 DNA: TGCGCCAGCAGCTTGGCGGCAGGGGGTGCAACTAATGAAAAACTGTTTTTT. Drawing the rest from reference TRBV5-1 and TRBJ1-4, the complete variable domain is KAGVTQTPRYLIKTRGQQVTLSCSPISGHRSVSWYQQTPGQGLQFLFEYFSETQRNKGNFPGRFSGRQFSNSRSEMNVSTLELGDSALYLCASSLAAGGATNEKLFFGSGTQLSVL.

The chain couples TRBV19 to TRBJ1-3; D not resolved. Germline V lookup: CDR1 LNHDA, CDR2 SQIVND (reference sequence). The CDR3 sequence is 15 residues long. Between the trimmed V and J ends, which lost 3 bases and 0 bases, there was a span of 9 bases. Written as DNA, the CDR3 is TGTGCCAGTAGTATGGACGGGAGCTCTGGAAACACCATATATTTT. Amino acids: CASSMDGSSGNTIYF.

The CDR3 region is CASSSTYEQYF. For the CDR3, the DNA is TGTGCCAGCAGCTCCACCTACGAGCAGTACTTC. The rearrangement joins TRBV7-9 to TRBJ2-7; D is unresolved. This CDR3 region has 11 residues. Germline CDR1 is SEHNR and CDR2 is FQNEAQ (reference sequence). Trimming cost V 4 bases and J 2 bases, with 3 bases left between them.

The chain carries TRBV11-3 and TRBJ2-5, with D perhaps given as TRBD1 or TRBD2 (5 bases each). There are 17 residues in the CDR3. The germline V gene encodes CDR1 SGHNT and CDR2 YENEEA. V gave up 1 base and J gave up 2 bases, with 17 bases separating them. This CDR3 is CASSLVVAGSGQETQYF. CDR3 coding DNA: TGTGCCAGCAGCTTAGTGGTGGCAGGGAGTGGGCAAGAGACCCAGTACTTC.

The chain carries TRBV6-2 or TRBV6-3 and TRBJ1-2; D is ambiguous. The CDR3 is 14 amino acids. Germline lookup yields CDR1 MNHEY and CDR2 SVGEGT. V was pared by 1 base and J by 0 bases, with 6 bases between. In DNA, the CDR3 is TGTGCCAGCAGTTACTGGGGAGCTAACTATGGCTACACCTTC. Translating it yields CASSYWGANYGYTF.

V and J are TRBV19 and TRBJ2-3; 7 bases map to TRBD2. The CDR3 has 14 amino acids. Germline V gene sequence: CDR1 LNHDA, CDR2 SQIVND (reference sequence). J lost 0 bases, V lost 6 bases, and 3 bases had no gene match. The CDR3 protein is CASSRRGSTDTQYF. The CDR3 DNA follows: TGTGCCAGTAGCCGGCGGGGGAGCACAGATACGCAGTATTTT.

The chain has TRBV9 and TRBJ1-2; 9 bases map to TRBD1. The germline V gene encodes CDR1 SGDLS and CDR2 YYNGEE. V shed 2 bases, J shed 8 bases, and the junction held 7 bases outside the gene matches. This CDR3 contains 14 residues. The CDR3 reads CASSVAGTGIGYTF. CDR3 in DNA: TGTGCCAGCAGCGTTGCCGGGACAGGGATAGGCTACACCTTC.

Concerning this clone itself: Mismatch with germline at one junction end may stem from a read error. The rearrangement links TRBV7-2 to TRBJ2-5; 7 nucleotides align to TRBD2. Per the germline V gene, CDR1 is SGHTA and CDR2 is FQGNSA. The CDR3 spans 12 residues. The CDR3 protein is CASSSLPGGWHF. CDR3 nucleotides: TGTGCCAGCAGCTCCTTGCCCGGGGGGTGGCACTTC.

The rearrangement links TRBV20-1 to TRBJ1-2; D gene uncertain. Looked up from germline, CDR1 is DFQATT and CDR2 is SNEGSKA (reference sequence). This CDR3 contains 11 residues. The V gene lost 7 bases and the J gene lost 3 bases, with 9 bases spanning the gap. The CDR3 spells CSGNGDYGYTF. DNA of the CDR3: TGCAGTGGGAACGGGGACTATGGCTACACCTTC.

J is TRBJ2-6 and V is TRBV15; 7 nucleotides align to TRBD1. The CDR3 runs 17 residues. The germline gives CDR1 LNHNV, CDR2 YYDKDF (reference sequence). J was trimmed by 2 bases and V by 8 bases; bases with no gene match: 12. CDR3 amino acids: CATRKGALSTGANVLTF. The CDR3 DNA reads TGTGCCACCCGCAAGGGGGCGCTTTCAACTGGGGCCAACGTCCTGACTTTC.

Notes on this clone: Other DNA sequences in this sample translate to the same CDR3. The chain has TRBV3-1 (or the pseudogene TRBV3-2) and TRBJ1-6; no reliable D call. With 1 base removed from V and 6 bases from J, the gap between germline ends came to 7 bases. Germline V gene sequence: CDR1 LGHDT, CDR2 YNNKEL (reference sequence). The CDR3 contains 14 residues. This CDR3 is CASSQGQINSPLHF. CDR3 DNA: TGTGCCAGCAGCCAAGGCCAGATTAATTCACCCCTCCACTTT.

CDR3: CASSRDRGYEQYF. Here the CDR3 DNA reads TGTGCCAGCAGCCGGGACAGGGGCTACGAGCAGTACTTC. The rearrangement links TRBV28 to TRBJ2-7; the match to TRBD1 covers 10 bases. Germline trimming cut 6 bases from V and 3 bases from J; bases unmatched to any gene: 2. From germline, CDR1 is MDHEN and CDR2 SYDVKM. This CDR3 spans 13 amino acids. Full variable domain (missing parts from reference TRBV28 and TRBJ2-7): DVKVTQSSRYLVKRTGEKVFLECVQDMDHENMFWYRQDPGLGLRLIYFSYDVKMKEKGDIPEGYSVSREKKERFSLILESASTNQTSMYLCASSRDRGYEQYFGPGTRLTVT.

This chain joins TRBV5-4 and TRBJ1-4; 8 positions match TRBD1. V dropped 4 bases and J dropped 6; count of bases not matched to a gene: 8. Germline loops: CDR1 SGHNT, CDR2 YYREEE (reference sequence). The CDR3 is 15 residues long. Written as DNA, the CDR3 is TGTGCCAGCAGCACCTCCGGGACAGGTCATGAAAAACTGTTTTTT. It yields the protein CASSTSGTGHEKLFF.

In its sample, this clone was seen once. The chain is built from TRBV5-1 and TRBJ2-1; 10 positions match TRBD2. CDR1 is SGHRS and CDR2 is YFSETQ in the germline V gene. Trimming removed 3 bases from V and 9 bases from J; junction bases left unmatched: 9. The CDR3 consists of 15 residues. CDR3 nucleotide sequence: TGCGCCAGCAGCTCCTTGAGCGGGGGGGCCAGTGAGCAGTTCTTC. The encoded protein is CASSSLSGGASEQFF.

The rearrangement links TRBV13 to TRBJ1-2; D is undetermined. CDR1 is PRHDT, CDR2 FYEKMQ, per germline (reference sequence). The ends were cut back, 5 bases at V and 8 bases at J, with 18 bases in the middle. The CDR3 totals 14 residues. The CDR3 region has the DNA TGTGCCAGCAGCACCTCTGGGCGGGGTGCGGGCTACACCTTC. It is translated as CASSTSGRGAGYTF.

The CDR3 sequence is CASSLVGRNTGELFF. The CDR3 DNA follows: TGTGCCAGCAGCTTGGTAGGCAGGAACACCGGGGAGCTGTTTTTT. The rearrangement links TRBV5-6 to TRBJ2-2; no reliable D call. V was cut by 0 bases and J by 1 base, with 7 bases left in between. CDR1 and CDR2 (germline): SGHDT, YYEEEE. This CDR3 has 15 residues.

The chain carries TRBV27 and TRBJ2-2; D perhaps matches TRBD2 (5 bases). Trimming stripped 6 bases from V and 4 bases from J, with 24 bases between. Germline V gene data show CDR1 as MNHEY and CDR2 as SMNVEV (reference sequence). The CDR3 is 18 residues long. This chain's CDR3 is CASRRCEGVPFCTGELFF. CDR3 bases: TGTGCCAGCAGAAGATGTGAGGGCGTCCCCTTCTGCACCGGGGAGCTGTTTTTT.

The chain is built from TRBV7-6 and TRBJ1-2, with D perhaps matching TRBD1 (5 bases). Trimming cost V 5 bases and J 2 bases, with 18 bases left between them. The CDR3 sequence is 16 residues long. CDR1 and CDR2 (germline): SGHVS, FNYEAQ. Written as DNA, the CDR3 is TGTGCCAGCAGCCCCAAGGGGTGGGCGGGCAACTATGGCTACACCTTC. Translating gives CASSPKGWAGNYGYTF.

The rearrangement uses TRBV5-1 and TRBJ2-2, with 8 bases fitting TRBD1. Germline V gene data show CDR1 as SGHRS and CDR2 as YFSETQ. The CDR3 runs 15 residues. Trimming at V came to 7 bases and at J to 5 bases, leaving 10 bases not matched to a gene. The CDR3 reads CASGRDRPRTGELFF. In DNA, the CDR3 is TGCGCCAGCGGCAGGGACAGGCCGAGGACCGGGGAGCTGTTTTTT.

The CDR3 DNA sequence: TGTGCCAGCAGCTTAGGGGATACTAGCTTAAGTAGAGATGAGCAGTTCTTC. Protein: CASSLGDTSLSRDEQFF. The V and J genes are TRBV7-9 and TRBJ2-1; D might be TRBD2 (6 bases). Germline V gene data show CDR1 as SEHNR and CDR2 as FQNEAQ (reference sequence). This CDR3 spans 17 amino acids. V was clipped by 1 base and J by 8 bases, with 21 bases between them.

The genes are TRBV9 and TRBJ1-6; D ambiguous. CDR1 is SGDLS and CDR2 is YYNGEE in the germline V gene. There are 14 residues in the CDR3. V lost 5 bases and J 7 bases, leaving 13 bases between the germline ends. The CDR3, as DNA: TGTGCCAGCAGTGTGGGCAGCACAAATTCACCCCTCCACTTT. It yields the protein CASSVGSTNSPLHF.